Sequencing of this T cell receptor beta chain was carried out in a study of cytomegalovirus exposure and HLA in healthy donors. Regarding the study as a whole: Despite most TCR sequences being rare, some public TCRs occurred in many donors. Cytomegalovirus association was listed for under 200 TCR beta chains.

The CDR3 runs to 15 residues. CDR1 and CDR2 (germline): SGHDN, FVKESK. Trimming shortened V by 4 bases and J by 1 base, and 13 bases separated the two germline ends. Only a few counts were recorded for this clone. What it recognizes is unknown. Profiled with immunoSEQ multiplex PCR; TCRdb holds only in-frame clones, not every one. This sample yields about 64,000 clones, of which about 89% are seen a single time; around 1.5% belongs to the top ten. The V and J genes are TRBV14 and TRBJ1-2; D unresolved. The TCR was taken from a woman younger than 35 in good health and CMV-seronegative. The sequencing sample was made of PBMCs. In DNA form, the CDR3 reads TGTGCCAGCAGCCTAATTCAAGGAGTTAACTATGGCTACACCTTC. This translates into CASSLIQGVNYGYTF. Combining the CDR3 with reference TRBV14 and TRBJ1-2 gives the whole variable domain EAGVTQFPSHSVIEKGQTVTLRCDPISGHDNLYWYRRVMGKEIKFLLHFVKESKQDESGMPNNRFLAERTGGTYSTLKVQPAELEDSGVYFCASSLIQGVNYGYTFGSGTRLTVV.